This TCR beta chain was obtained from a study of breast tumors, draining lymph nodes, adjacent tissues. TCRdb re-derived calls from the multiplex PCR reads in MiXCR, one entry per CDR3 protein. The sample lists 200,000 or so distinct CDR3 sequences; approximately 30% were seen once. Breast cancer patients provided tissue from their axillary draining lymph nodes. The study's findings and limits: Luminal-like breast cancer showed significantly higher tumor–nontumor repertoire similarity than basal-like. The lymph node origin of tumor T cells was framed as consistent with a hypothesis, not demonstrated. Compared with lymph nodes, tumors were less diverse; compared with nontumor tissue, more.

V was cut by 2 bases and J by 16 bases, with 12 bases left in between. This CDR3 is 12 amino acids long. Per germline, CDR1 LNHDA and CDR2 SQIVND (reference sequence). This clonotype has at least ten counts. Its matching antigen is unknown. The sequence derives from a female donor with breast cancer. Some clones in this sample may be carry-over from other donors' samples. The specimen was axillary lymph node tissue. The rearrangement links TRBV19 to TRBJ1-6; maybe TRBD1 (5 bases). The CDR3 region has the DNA TGTGCCAGTAGTATATCTGGACAACCTCTCCACTTT. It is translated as CASSISGQPLHF.